The 28 T cell receptor beta chains below all came from one sample that was sequenced in a study of blood T cell repertoires in COVID-19. Profiled with immunoSEQ multiplex PCR; TCRdb holds only in-frame clones, not every one. The repertoire includes hundreds of thousands of clones, nearly 90% of them detected once, and roughly 16% sits in the top ten. Material: PBMCs or T cells enriched from blood (not recorded which). The receptors derive from a young man who had been exposed to COVID-19.

This clone has just one count. This chain uses TRBV5-1 with TRBJ1-5, with D unresolved. The CDR3 length is 14 residues. Germline V lookup: CDR1 SGHRS, CDR2 YFSETQ. V was trimmed by 0 bases and J by 3 bases, leaving 7 bases between them. The CDR3 coding sequence is TGCGCCAGCAGCTTGGGAGTCCCCAATCAGCCCCAGCATTTT. Translation: CASSLGVPNQPQHF.

The chain employs TRBV3-1 (or the pseudogene TRBV3-2) and TRBJ2-1; D gene uncertain. This CDR3 region has 14 residues. In germline, CDR1 is LGHDT, CDR2 YNNKEL (reference sequence). V was clipped by 0 bases and J by 0 bases, with 3 bases between them. In nucleotides, the CDR3 is TGTGCCAGCAGCCAAGACGGCTCCTACAATGAGCAGTTCTTC. It translates to CASSQDGSYNEQFF.

The sample holds many counts of this clone. The CDR3 region has the DNA TGTGCCAGCAGCGCTGGACAGGGCAGCTCCTACAATGAGCAGTTCTTC. It is translated as CASSAGQGSSYNEQFF. This chain links TRBV9 with TRBJ2-1, with 8 bases matching TRBD1. Germline V gives CDR1 SGDLS, CDR2 YYNGEE. This CDR3 is 16 amino acids long. Losses at the gene ends were 3 bases for V and 0 bases for J; bases not matched to a gene: 5.

The V gene is TRBV4-3, the J gene TRBJ1-1; tentatively, D is TRBD1 (5 bases). The CDR3 is made up of 15 amino acids. Trimming shortened V by 4 bases and J by 2 bases, and 14 bases separated the two germline ends. Germline loops: CDR1 LGHNA, CDR2 YSLEER. CDR3 sequence: CASSLGRLVNTEAFF. As DNA, the CDR3 is TGCGCCAGCAGCCTGGGGCGACTGGTAAACACTGAAGCTTTCTTT.

The CDR3 reads CASSREGSDQPQHF. DNA for the CDR3: TGTGCCAGTAGCAGGGAGGGGTCAGATCAGCCCCAGCATTTT. This sequence joins TRBV19 and TRBJ1-5, with D possibly being TRBD1 (5 bases). V lost 6 bases, J lost 5 bases, and 14 bases lay in between. This CDR3 has 14 residues. Germline loops: CDR1 LNHDA, CDR2 SQIVND (reference sequence).

The count of this clone is one. The chain recombines TRBV7-2 with TRBJ1-6; D not certain. The CDR3 length is 16 residues. Germline V gene lookup returns CDR1 SGHTA and CDR2 FQGNSA. V was pared by 4 bases and J by 1 base, with 11 bases between. The CDR3 DNA sequence: TGTGCCAGCAGCTCAACAGTTAGGTCCTATAATTCACCCCTCCACTTT. This gives the protein CASSSTVRSYNSPLHF.

V usage is TRBV5-6 and J usage is TRBJ2-3, with D unclear. CDR3 length: 15 amino acids. Germline V gene lookup returns CDR1 SGHDT and CDR2 YYEEEE. Trimming took off 4 bases at V and 2 bases at J, with 14 bases between the two ends. The CDR3, as DNA: TGTGCCAGCAGCCACACCTCACGATACACAGATACGCAGTATTTT. This codes for CASSHTSRYTDTQYF.

This sequence joins TRBV7-9 and TRBJ2-3; 10 nucleotides align to TRBD2. CDR1 SEHNR and CDR2 FQNEAQ come from the germline V gene (reference sequence). After removal of 5 bases from V and 3 bases from J, the junction contained 11 bases not matched to a gene. The length of the CDR3 is 17 residues. The CDR3 DNA reads TGTGCCAGCAGCCCTTGGCTAGCGGGGGTTGGAACAGATACGCAGTATTTT. Its translation: CASSPWLAGVGTDTQYF.

The CDR3 sequence is CASSYSSQNRANQPQHF. The CDR3 DNA reads as TGTGCCAGCAGTTACTCGAGTCAGAACAGGGCCAATCAGCCCCAGCATTTT. The chain carries TRBV6-7 and TRBJ1-5, with a possible D match to TRBD1 (6 bases). Being an ORF, TRBV6-7 has a function that is uncertain. Trimming removed 0 bases at V and 3 bases at J, with 15 bases between. This CDR3 is 17 amino acids long.

This clone was seen more than once but under ten times. The rearrangement uses TRBV24-1 and TRBJ2-3; 8 bases are a match to TRBD1. V lost 6 bases to trimming and J lost 6 bases; unmatched junction nucleotides: 10. Germline CDR1 KGHDR, CDR2 SFDVKD. This CDR3 has 15 residues. Written as DNA, the CDR3 is TGTGCCACCAGTCCTGGACAGGGCCAGAAGGATACGCAGTATTTT. Translation gives CATSPGQGQKDTQYF.

The V and J genes are TRBV27 and TRBJ2-7, with D tentatively TRBD1 (6 bases). CDR3 length equals 14 residues. The V and J ends lost 5 bases and 8 bases respectively, with 19 bases between them. The germline gives CDR1 MNHEY, CDR2 SMNVEV (reference sequence). The CDR3 loop reads CASSLLTGGRKQYF. The CDR3, as DNA: TGTGCCAGCAGTCTTCTGACAGGAGGACGGAAGCAGTACTTC.

V is TRBV3-1 (or the pseudogene TRBV3-2) and J is TRBJ1-6, with D possibly being TRBD1 (5 bases). The germline CDR1 and CDR2 sequences are LGHDT and YNNKEL (reference sequence). V lost 1 base to trimming and J lost 11 bases, with 9 bases between them. The CDR3 sequence is 13 residues long. CDR3 region: CASSQVTATPLHF. CDR3 in DNA: TGTGCCAGCAGCCAAGTGACAGCTACACCCCTCCACTTT.

The V call is TRBV6-5, the J call TRBJ1-2; D unresolved. Trimming took 8 bases from V and 4 from J, leaving 5 bases between them. Per germline, CDR1 MNHEY and CDR2 SVGAGI. The CDR3 runs to 10 residues. CDR3 amino acids: CASPVYGYTF. The CDR3, as DNA: TGTGCCAGCCCGGTCTATGGCTACACCTTC.

The chain carries TRBV5-1 and TRBJ2-7; 7 bases match TRBD1. CDR3 size: 15 residues. Looked up from germline, CDR1 is SGHRS and CDR2 is YFSETQ. V shed 3 bases, J shed 1 base, and the junction held 7 bases outside the gene matches. Here the CDR3 reads CASSSGQLISYEQYF. The CDR3 DNA follows: TGCGCCAGCAGCTCGGGACAGTTAATATCCTACGAGCAGTACTTC.

This rearrangement joins TRBV6-5 to TRBJ2-7; 8 bases match TRBD2. Germline-derived CDR1 and CDR2 are MNHEY and SVGAGI. This CDR3 has 14 residues. After removal of 6 bases from V and 0 bases from J, the junction contained 4 bases not matched to a gene. For the CDR3, the DNA is TGTGCCAGCAGAGCTAGCGGGTTCTCCTACGAGCAGTACTTC. Translating it yields CASRASGFSYEQYF.

The chain joins TRBV2 to TRBJ2-5; D might be TRBD1 (5 bases). Germline V CDR1 and CDR2: SNHLY, FYNNEI. This CDR3 comprises 13 residues. Trimming shortened V by 8 bases and J by 1 base, and 11 bases separated the two germline ends. The CDR3 loop is CASAGHIQETQYF. CDR3 in DNA: TGTGCCAGCGCCGGACACATCCAAGAGACCCAGTACTTC.

In this sample, this clone turned up once. The rearrangement joins TRBV18 to TRBJ1-3; D gene unclear. Germline CDR1 and CDR2: KGHSH and LQKENI. V was clipped by 3 bases and J by 2 bases, with 11 bases between them. The CDR3 totals 15 residues. The CDR3 DNA sequence: TGTGCCAGCTCACCCAGGTCTATAACTGGAAACACCATATATTTT. It yields the protein CASSPRSITGNTIYF.

The chain employs TRBV18 and TRBJ2-3; D gene unclear. The CDR3 covers 12 residues. Germline CDR1 and CDR2: KGHSH and LQKENI. Trimming took 3 bases from V and 6 from J, leaving 7 bases between them. The CDR3 reads CASSPTVDTQYF. CDR3 bases: TGTGCCAGCTCACCCACGGTGGATACGCAGTATTTT. Combining the CDR3 with reference TRBV18 and TRBJ2-3 gives the whole variable domain NAGVMQNPRHLVRRRGQEARLRCSPMKGHSHVYWYRQLPEEGLKFMVYLQKENIIDESGMPKERFSAEFPKEGPSILRIQQVVRGDSAAYFCASSPTVDTQYFGPGTRLTVL.

The chain recombines TRBV4-1 with TRBJ2-3, with 11 positions matching TRBD2. The V gene's germline CDR1 is MGHRA and CDR2 YSYEKL. With 3 bases clipped from V and 3 bases from J, the junction kept 11 bases outside the gene matches. The CDR3 contains 18 residues. This CDR3 reads CASSQISGGARWTDTQYF. As DNA, the CDR3 is TGCGCCAGCAGCCAGATTAGCGGGGGGGCCAGGTGGACAGATACGCAGTATTTT.

The V and J genes are TRBV5-1 and TRBJ2-1, with unresolved D. Trimming removed 0 bases from V and 5 bases from J, with 12 bases in between. The germline V gene has CDR1 SGHRS and CDR2 YFSETQ. The CDR3 sequence is 15 residues long. The CDR3 is CASSLVTVLDNEQFF. CDR3 bases: TGCGCCAGCAGCTTGGTTACGGTGTTGGACAATGAGCAGTTCTTC.

V gene TRBV7-2 combines with J gene TRBJ2-5; D might be TRBD1 (5 bases). The CDR3 is made up of 17 amino acids. V lost 2 bases and J 5 bases, leaving 21 bases between the germline ends. Germline V gene sequence: CDR1 SGHTA, CDR2 FQGNSA. In DNA form, the CDR3 reads TGTGCCAGCAGCTTATTCGGTTATGGTCTATCAGGGGAGACCCAGTACTTC. Its translation: CASSLFGYGLSGETQYF.

In its sample, this clone was seen once. The chain joins TRBV7-9 to TRBJ2-1, with a weak D call TRBD1 (5 bases). V lost 6 bases and J lost 2, with 17 bases in between. CDR3 size: 16 residues. Germline V gene data show CDR1 as SEHNR and CDR2 as FQNEAQ (reference sequence). In DNA, the CDR3 is TGTGCCAGCAGTTCTAGAGACAGCCTAACCTACAATGAGCAGTTCTTC. It yields the protein CASSSRDSLTYNEQFF. The whole variable domain, remainder taken from reference TRBV7-9 and TRBJ2-1, is DTGVSQNPRHKITKRGQNVTFRCDPISEHNRLYWYRQTLGQGPEFLTYFQNEAQLEKSRLLSDRFSAERPKGSFSTLEIQRTEQGDSAMYLCASSSRDSLTYNEQFFGPGTRLTVL.

This chain connects TRBV7-9 to TRBJ1-4; no clear D gene. CDR1 is SEHNR and CDR2 is FQNEAQ in the germline V gene (reference sequence). V was cut by 1 base and J by 0 bases, with 9 bases left in between. There are 16 residues in the CDR3. In nucleotides, the CDR3 is TGTGCCAGCAGCTTAGTGCCACTTGCAACTAATGAAAAACTGTTTTTT. This codes for CASSLVPLATNEKLFF.

The V call is TRBV28, the J call TRBJ1-1, with a possible D match to TRBD1 (6 bases). From germline, CDR1 is MDHEN and CDR2 SYDVKM. Trimming cost V 5 bases and J 5 bases, with 18 bases left between them. The CDR3 length is 15 residues. CDR3 region: CASSPRQAPGTEAFF. The CDR3 DNA is TGTGCCAGCAGTCCGAGACAGGCCCCGGGGACTGAAGCTTTCTTT.

The chain employs TRBV29-1 and TRBJ2-2; D not resolved. CDR3 length: 14 residues. Germline-derived CDR1 and CDR2 are SQVTM and ANQGSEA. V dropped 4 bases and J dropped 0 bases, with 9 bases sitting between them. The CDR3 loop reads CSVVRTTNTGELFF. In DNA, the CDR3 is TGCAGCGTTGTTCGTACTACGAACACCGGGGAGCTGTTTTTT.

The rearrangement uses TRBV2 and TRBJ2-7; a possible D gene is TRBD1 (5 bases). V was pared by 4 bases and J by 3 bases, with 13 bases between. The V gene's germline CDR1 is SNHLY and CDR2 FYNNEI. The CDR3 is 14 residues long. The CDR3 sequence: CASSGYDRLYEQYF. Here the CDR3 DNA reads TGTGCCAGCAGTGGGTACGACAGACTCTACGAGCAGTACTTC.

This clone was counted a few times. The chain employs TRBV7-9 and TRBJ1-2; D uncertain. CDR1 is SEHNR and CDR2 is FQNEAQ in the germline V gene (reference sequence). The CDR3 spans 11 residues. Trimming took off 5 bases at V and 4 bases at J, with 5 bases between the two ends. The CDR3 reads CASSLSYGYTF. In DNA, the CDR3 is TGTGCCAGCAGCCTCAGCTATGGCTACACCTTC.

The chain recombines TRBV7-2 with TRBJ1-6; no clear D. This CDR3 spans 15 amino acids. Between the trimmed V and J ends, which lost 7 bases and 0 bases, there was a span of 10 bases. Germline V gives CDR1 SGHTA, CDR2 FQGNSA. The CDR3 region is CASIDRSSYNSPLHF. The CDR3 region has the DNA TGTGCCAGCATCGATAGGAGCTCCTATAATTCACCCCTCCACTTT.